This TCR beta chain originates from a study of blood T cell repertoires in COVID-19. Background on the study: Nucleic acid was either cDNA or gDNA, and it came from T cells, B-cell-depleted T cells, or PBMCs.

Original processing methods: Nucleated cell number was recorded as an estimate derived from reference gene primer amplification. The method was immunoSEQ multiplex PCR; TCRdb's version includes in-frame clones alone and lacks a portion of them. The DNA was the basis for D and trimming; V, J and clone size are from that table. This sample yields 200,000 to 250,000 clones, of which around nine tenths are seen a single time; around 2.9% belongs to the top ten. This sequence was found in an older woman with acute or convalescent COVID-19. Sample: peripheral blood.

For the CDR3, the DNA is TGTGCCAGCTCACCTAGTGGGGCTGATACGCAGTATTTT. Translated, it gives CASSPSGADTQYF. The chain joins TRBV18 to TRBJ2-3; D might be TRBD1 (5 bases). The CDR3 sequence is 13 residues long. The V end lost 3 bases, the J end lost 6 bases, and 10 bases lay between the germline ends. Germline V gives CDR1 KGHSH, CDR2 LQKENI. Together with reference TRBV18 and TRBJ2-3, the CDR3 gives the full variable domain: NAGVMQNPRHLVRRRGQEARLRCSPMKGHSHVYWYRQLPEEGLKFMVYLQKENIIDESGMPKERFSAEFPKEGPSILRIQQVVRGDSAAYFCASSPSGADTQYFGPGTRLTVL.